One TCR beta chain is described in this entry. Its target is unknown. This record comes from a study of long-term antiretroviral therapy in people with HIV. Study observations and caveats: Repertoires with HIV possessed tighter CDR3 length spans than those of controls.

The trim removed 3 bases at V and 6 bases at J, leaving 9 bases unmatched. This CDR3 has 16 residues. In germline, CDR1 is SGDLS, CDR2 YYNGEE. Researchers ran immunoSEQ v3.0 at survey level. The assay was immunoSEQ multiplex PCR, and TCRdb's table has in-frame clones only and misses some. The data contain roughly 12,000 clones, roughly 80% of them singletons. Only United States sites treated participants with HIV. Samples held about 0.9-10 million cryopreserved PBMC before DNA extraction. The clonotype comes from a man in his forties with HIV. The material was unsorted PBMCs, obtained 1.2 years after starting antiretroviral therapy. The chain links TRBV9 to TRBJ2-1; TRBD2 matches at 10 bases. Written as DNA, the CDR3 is TGTGCCAGCAGCGCCTTAAGCGGGGGGGCGCCCAATGAGCAGTTCTTC. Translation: CASSALSGGAPNEQFF.